These T cell receptor beta chains were read from a single sample in a study of T cells in Graves' hyperthyroidism and ophthalmopathy. One entry per CDR3 protein, called by TCRdb with MiXCR from the multiplex PCR reads. This table has fewer than 450,000 distinct CDR3 sequences, about a sixth appearing once. The material sequenced was blood. The origin of the receptors is a woman aged 25 to 39 with Graves' hyperthyroidism that later progressed to Graves' ophthalmopathy. The CDR3 runs from the conserved cysteine through the conserved F or W.

length: 15; J: TRBJ2-7; V: TRBV4-2; CDR3: CASSQVVGSSYEQYF
length: 16; J: TRBJ2-1; V: TRBV12-3/TRBV12-4; CDR3: CASSLEGGGFYNEQFF
length: 15; J: TRBJ1-5; V: TRBV12-3/TRBV12-4; CDR3: CASSFSMQVNQPQHF
length: 15; J: TRBJ2-7; V: TRBV11-2; CDR3: CASSLEIRQSYEQYF
length: 18; J: TRBJ1-2; V: TRBV18; CDR3: CASSRQDKPADLNYGYTF
length: 15; J: TRBJ2-7; V: TRBV4-1; CDR3: CASSQTQGQAYEQYF
length: 17; J: TRBJ1-2; V: TRBV27; CDR3: CASSLWWGRGRDYGYTF
length: 12; J: TRBJ2-7; V: TRBV29-1; CDR3: CSVITGLYEQYF
length: 14; J: TRBJ1-5; V: TRBV7-2; CDR3: CASSLQPLNQPQHF
length: 15; J: TRBJ2-7; V: TRBV29-1; CDR3: CSVAGGLRSSYEQYF
length: 13; J: TRBJ2-1; V: TRBV12-3/TRBV12-4; CDR3: CASSSTTYNEQFF
length: 14; J: TRBJ2-2; V: TRBV29-1; CDR3: CSVDPETNTGELFF
length: 14; J: TRBJ2-1; V: TRBV4-1; CDR3: CASSSGDRVPEQFF
length: 14; J: TRBJ2-7; V: TRBV27; CDR3: CASSLRGMYYEQYF
length: 15; J: TRBJ2-3; V: TRBV19; CDR3: CASSSGLAGTDTQYF
length: 18; J: TRBJ2-2; V: TRBV7-6; CDR3: CASSLDVGTGYSTGELFF
length: 11; J: TRBJ1-6; V: TRBV2; CDR3: CASSDTSPRHF
length: 14; J: TRBJ2-5; V: TRBV5-1; CDR3: CASTWTSRSETQYF
length: 11; J: TRBJ2-2; V: TRBV30; CDR3: CAWNNAGELFF
length: 14; J: TRBJ2-7; V: TRBV7-9; CDR3: CASSPRQSSYEQYF
length: 13; J: TRBJ1-1; V: TRBV10-3; CDR3: CAISEGVGTEAFF
length: 14; J: TRBJ2-2; V: TRBV5-1; CDR3: CASSPSGDTGELFF
length: 14; J: TRBJ2-5; V: TRBV9; CDR3: CASSVSRIKETQYF
length: 15; J: TRBJ2-7; V: TRBV6-1; CDR3: CASSPLTSGVSEQYF
length: 14; J: TRBJ1-1; V: TRBV3-1; CDR3: CASSQRQGGTEAFF